The rows below give T cell receptor beta chains drawn from one sample of a study of cytomegalovirus exposure and HLA in healthy donors. Repertoires were generated with immunoSEQ multiplex PCR, while TCRdb's copy carries only in-frame clones and drops some. This sample has about 200,000 clones; 80% to 85% occur once, and the top ten carry 2.7%. Specimen: PBMCs. These receptors were obtained from a woman aged 40 to 55 in good health and CMV-seronegative. CDR3s include the opening cysteine and the closing phenylalanine or tryptophan. The D gene is left open where the match is weak. Not all rows give a size; the values are once, few, many and, for expanded clones, a class.

j_call clone_size v_call d_call cdr3_length cdr3_aa cdr3_nt
TRBJ2-7 . TRBV19 TRBD2 14 CASRISSGNYEQYF TGTGCCAGCAGAATATCTAGCGGGAACTACGAGCAGTACTTC
TRBJ1-1 . TRBV5-1 TRBD1 15 CASSPGQGPNTEAFF TGCGCCAGCAGCCCCGGACAGGGGCCGAACACTGAAGCTTTCTTT
TRBJ1-2 . TRBV18 . 16 CASSPPLGGDAYGYTF TGTGCCAGCTCACCACCCCTGGGAGGGGACGCCTATGGCTACACCTTC
TRBJ2-5 . TRBV4-1 . 16 CASSQDTGGGWETQYF TGCGCCAGCAGCCAAGATACGGGAGGGGGCTGGGAGACCCAGTACTTC
TRBJ1-4 . TRBV19 TRBD1 15 CASSIWTGNNEKLFF TGTGCCAGTAGTATCTGGACAGGGAATAATGAAAAACTGTTTTTT
TRBJ2-3 once TRBV7-8 . 11 CASSPQATQYF TGTGCCAGCAGCCCCCAGGCTACGCAGTATTTT
TRBJ2-7 . TRBV25-1 TRBD1 16 CASSERVGTGVYEQYF TGTGCCAGCAGTGAGAGAGTCGGGACAGGGGTATACGAGCAGTACTTC
TRBJ2-7 . TRBV7-8 TRBD2 16 CASSLEGLAGGPEQYF TGTGCCAGCAGCTTAGAAGGCCTGGCGGGAGGCCCCGAGCAGTACTTC
TRBJ2-2 . TRBV5-6 . 13 CASSASLGRELFF TGTGCCAGCAGCGCGAGTCTGGGCAGGGAGCTGTTTTTT
TRBJ1-1 once TRBV7-9 . 13 CASSLALAGEAFF TGTGCCAGCAGCTTAGCGTTGGCAGGGGAAGCTTTCTTT
TRBJ2-3 . TRBV5-1 . 16 CASSLVGGVGGDTQYF TGCGCCAGCAGCTTGGTGGGGGGAGTCGGGGGAGATACGCAGTATTTT
TRBJ2-1 . TRBV6-1 TRBD2 15 CASRGGTRGHNEQFF TGTGCCTCCCGGGGAGGGACGAGAGGCCACAATGAGCAGTTCTTC
TRBJ2-7 . TRBV6-5 TRBD1 12 CATGQGTQEQYF TGTGCCACCGGACAGGGTACCCAAGAGCAGTACTTC
TRBJ2-7 . TRBV7-2 . 13 CASSFYRSYEQYF TGTGCCAGCAGCTTTTACAGGTCCTACGAGCAGTACTTC
TRBJ1-1 . TRBV5-1 . 15 CASSLYSTGNTEAFF TGCGCCAGCAGCTTGTACTCGACAGGAAACACTGAAGCTTTCTTT
TRBJ2-1 . TRBV9 TRBD2 15 CASSVVTSGTGEQFF TGTGCCAGCAGCGTAGTGACTAGCGGGACGGGTGAGCAGTTCTTC
TRBJ2-7 . TRBV7-2 TRBD2 15 CASSQSSGRQYEQYF TGTGCCAGCAGCCAGAGTAGCGGGAGGCAATACGAGCAGTACTTC
TRBJ2-7 . TRBV29-1 TRBD1 14 CSVEGVGQPYEQYF TGCAGCGTTGAAGGGGTGGGACAGCCCTACGAGCAGTACTTC
TRBJ2-7 . TRBV19 TRBD2 15 CASSPSGSGSYEQYF TGTGCCAGTAGTCCCTCGGGGAGCGGGAGCTACGAGCAGTACTTC
TRBJ1-5 . TRBV7-8 . 12 CASSLSGFPQHF TGTGCCAGCAGCTTATCCGGGTTTCCCCAGCATTTT
TRBJ2-5 few TRBV18 TRBD2 16 CASSPKTSGVQETQYF TGTGCCAGCTCACCCAAGACTAGCGGAGTCCAAGAGACCCAGTACTTC
TRBJ2-4 . TRBV5-5 . 13 CASSLAGINIQYF TGTGCCAGCAGCTTGGCAGGGATAAACATTCAGTACTTC
TRBJ2-3 . TRBV18 . 11 CASETPGTQYF TGTGCCAGCGAGACCCCGGGGACGCAGTATTTT
TRBJ2-7 . TRBV19 TRBD1 12 CASSGTGVEQYF TGTGCCAGTTCCGGGACAGGGGTCGAGCAGTACTTC
TRBJ2-1 . TRBV7-3 TRBD2 15 CASSLSGREGNEQFF TGTGCCAGCAGCTTATCCGGCAGGGAGGGCAATGAGCAGTTCTTC
TRBJ2-3 . TRBV28 TRBD2 20 CASSSGGLFGLAGDSNTQYF TGTGCCAGCAGTTCTGGGGGCCTATTCGGCTTAGCGGGAGACTCGAATACGCAGTATTTT
TRBJ2-6 . TRBV28 . 14 CASRPGDGANVLTF TGTGCCAGCAGACCCGGGGATGGGGCCAACGTCCTGACTTTC
TRBJ2-7 . TRBV7-6 TRBD2 15 CASSPGGGKGNEQYF TGTGCCAGCAGCCCCGGGGGAGGGAAGGGCAACGAGCAGTACTTC
TRBJ2-1 . TRBV5-1 . 17 CASSENRRSRGYNEQFF TGCGCCAGCAGCGAAAACCGGCGTAGTAGAGGGTACAATGAGCAGTTCTTC
TRBJ2-5 . TRBV16 TRBD1 15 CASSQWQTGGETQYF TGTGCCAGCAGCCAATGGCAAACAGGGGGCGAGACCCAGTACTTC